This T cell receptor beta chain derives from a study of neoadjuvant nivolumab and ipilimumab in lung cancer (dated by TCRdb to 2019 to 2021). The study in broad terms: Nivolumab was given at 3 mg/kg intravenously on days 1, 15 and 29, and the combination arm added ipilimumab 1 mg/kg on day 1 only. For each study arm, the primary endpoint of the trial was the rate of major pathologic response (MPR) in the intention-to-treat population. Of the 45 or so patients with operable NSCLC treated in the trial, about 23 were randomized to nivolumab monotherapy and some 20 to nivolumab plus ipilimumab. TCR repertoires in pretherapy (baseline) peripheral blood were compared with TCR repertoires in tumors resected at surgery after neoadjuvant immune checkpoint blockade. Matched pretherapy and resected tumor pairs were analyzed from seven patients, of whom four had been treated with nivolumab and three with nivolumab plus ipilimumab.

In the paper's terms, the time point label means: at surgical resection after neoadjuvant nivolumab +/- ipilimumab. Samples were obtained from the phase 2 randomized NEOSTAR trial, in which neoadjuvant nivolumab or nivolumab plus ipilimumab followed by surgery was tested in operable NSCLC. Remarks on this clone: Its recognized antigen is unknown. No much larger clone is present one base from it, and per-base qualities are unavailable.

Spanning cysteine to phenylalanine, the CDR3 consists of 13 amino acids. Only the CDR3 DNA stays, 39 bases, in frame from base 1. CDR1 and CDR2 are read off the germline V gene as SGHVS and FNYEAQ. After removal of 6 bases from V and 9 bases from J, the junction retains 3 bases not matched to a gene. Library preparation was by the immunoSEQ multiplex PCR assay. The authors' pipeline ran thus. Richness and clonality were used to summarize the repertoires, and clones that significantly expanded or contracted between pre- and post-therapy samples were identified. The table comes from immuneACCESS by way of TCRdb, which keeps in-frame sequences with V and J called. Part of the clones is missing from these tables; in studies checked, under half for an unresolved V gene and the rest for unknown reasons. V, J and clone size reflect that table, while D and trimming were determined from the DNA. The sample table lists 26,000 or so clones, 83% of them with a count of one. 5.1% of the sample is in the top ten clones.

Broader findings and caveats from the paper: No significant correlation was found between TCR clonality and pathologic tumor regression, and only a single major-pathologic-response sample was available for the analysis of TCR clonality versus pathologic tumor regression. A positive correlation was observed between pretherapy blood TCR richness and richness in tumors resected after neoadjuvant therapy (Spearman R of about 0.82). A small number of samples was subjected to TCR sequencing. From pretherapy to surgery, increases in tumor T-cell richness and clonality were observed in three of three dual-therapy tumors but in only two of four nivolumab-treated tumors. Compared with tumor-adjacent uninvolved lung, resected tumors had greater TCR richness and clonality, and increases showed up in more of the dual-therapy-treated tumors.

The rearrangement joined TRBV7-6 to TRBJ2-1; 12 bases in the junction line up with TRBD2. This clonotype was sampled from an adult with non-small cell lung cancer. The starting material was tumor tissue, obtained after neoadjuvant nivolumab, alone or with ipilimumab, at or shortly before surgery. The CDR3 sequence is CASRGGLAGEQFF. The sequence in DNA is TGTGCCAGCAGGGGGGGACTAGCGGGTGAGCAGTTCTTC.